Each of the 30 T cell receptor beta chains below was sequenced from the same sample in a study of cytomegalovirus exposure and HLA in healthy donors. Primers: 60 Vbeta forward and 13 Jbeta reverse. Produced via immunoSEQ multiplex PCR; TCRdb's table is partial and in-frame only. This table holds 150,000 to 200,000 clones, roughly 80% found once. The sample consisted of PBMCs. The origin of the receptors is a man between 45 and 60 years old in good health and CMV-seropositive.

The chain is built from TRBV11-1 and TRBJ2-1, with a tentative D call TRBD1 (5 bases). The CDR3 runs 16 residues. Germline lookup yields CDR1 SGHAT and CDR2 FQDESV (reference sequence). Trimming removed 7 bases from V and 1 base from J, with 17 bases in between. The CDR3 region has the DNA TGTGCCAGCACCCCCGGAAGGGGTAGGTCCTACAATGAGCAGTTCTTC. Translation gives CASTPGRGRSYNEQFF.

The CDR3: CASRPGGSPSDEQYF. DNA of the CDR3: TGTGCCAGCAGGCCAGGGGGGTCGCCGTCTGACGAGCAGTACTTC. The chain recombines TRBV28 with TRBJ2-7, with a tentative D call TRBD1 (7 bases). Trimming removed 6 bases at V and 5 bases at J, with 20 bases between. CDR1 MDHEN and CDR2 SYDVKM come from the germline V gene. The CDR3 covers 15 residues.

DNA for the CDR3: TGTGCCAGCAGTAAACCGGGACAGGGAATCTACGAGCAGTACTTC. Translation: CASSKPGQGIYEQYF. The chain joins TRBV6-5 to TRBJ2-7; 9 bases are a match to TRBD1. V lost 5 bases, J lost 3 bases, and 8 bases stayed unmatched. CDR3 length: 15 amino acids. The germline CDR1 and CDR2 sequences are MNHEY and SVGAGI.

The chain links TRBV19 to TRBJ2-7; weak D call: TRBD1 (6 bases). Per the germline V gene, CDR1 is LNHDA and CDR2 is SQIVND (reference sequence). Trimming cost V 4 bases and J 0 bases, with 7 bases left between them. The CDR3 is 13 amino acids. The CDR3 sequence is CASSKDSSYEQYF. The CDR3 DNA reads TGTGCCAGTAGTAAGGACAGCTCCTACGAGCAGTACTTC.

The chain joins TRBV7-9 to TRBJ2-7; TRBD1 aligns across 9 bases. The V segment lost 5 bases and the J segment 2 bases; nucleotides outside the gene matches: 7. Germline CDR1 reads SEHNR; CDR2 reads FQNEAQ (reference sequence). This CDR3 has 15 amino acids. CDR3 coding DNA: TGTGCCAGCAGCCCAGGACAGGGGAATCCCTACGAGCAGTACTTC. Translated: CASSPGQGNPYEQYF.

The DNA of the CDR3 is TGTGCCAGCAGCTTGACAACAGGAAGGGTAAACGAGCAGTACTTC. Translating it yields CASSLTTGRVNEQYF. The chain recombines TRBV27 with TRBJ2-7; TRBD1 might be the D (5 bases). Trimming took 6 bases from V and 5 from J, leaving 20 bases between them. Germline V gene lookup returns CDR1 MNHEY and CDR2 SMNVEV (reference sequence). This CDR3 contains 15 residues.

This clone was seen just once. V is TRBV29-1 and J is TRBJ2-3, with D unresolved. V lost 0 bases, J lost 0 bases, and 7 bases lay in between. The V gene's germline CDR1 is SQVTM and CDR2 ANQGSEA. This CDR3 region has 14 residues. CDR3 nucleotides: TGCAGCGTTGAAGACTTTTCTAGCACAGATACGCAGTATTTT. It translates to CSVEDFSSTDTQYF.

On this clone itself: Other DNA sequences from this sample encode an identical CDR3 as well. The chain has TRBV4-3 and TRBJ2-2, with 8 bases lining up with TRBD2. The CDR3 runs to 16 residues. After removal of 0 bases from V and 6 bases from J, the junction contained 6 bases not matched to a gene. Germline V gene lookup returns CDR1 LGHNA and CDR2 YSLEER. CDR3 in amino acids: CASSQEAGGSAGELFF. The CDR3 bases are TGCGCCAGCAGCCAAGAGGCGGGAGGTAGTGCCGGGGAGCTGTTTTTT.

The chain employs TRBV2 and TRBJ2-2; 15 bases fit TRBD2. Germline V gives CDR1 SNHLY, CDR2 FYNNEI. After removal of 11 bases from V and 6 bases from J, the junction contained 4 bases not matched to a gene. The CDR3 has 14 amino acids. Written as DNA, the CDR3 is TGTGCCGGGAGGACTAGCGGGGGGGCCGGGGAGCTGTTTTTT. This translates into CAGRTSGGAGELFF.

The rearrangement uses TRBV11-2 and TRBJ2-7; 10 bases fit TRBD2. Germline CDR1 SGHAT, CDR2 FQNNGV. The V segment lost 1 base and the J segment 6 bases; nucleotides outside the gene matches: 6. The CDR3 has 15 amino acids. CDR3 amino acids: CASSLVVAGGLEQYF. Written as DNA, the CDR3 is TGTGCCAGCAGCTTAGTCGTAGCGGGAGGACTCGAGCAGTACTTC.

This clone was detected a few times. The chain employs TRBV5-5 and TRBJ2-7; unclear D gene. CDR1 and CDR2 (germline): SGHKS, YYEKEE (reference sequence). The CDR3 totals 12 residues. Trimming pared 0 bases from V and 3 bases from J, leaving 4 bases between. As DNA, the CDR3 is TGTGCCAGCAGCTTGGGACTCTACGAGCAGTACTTC. This translates into CASSLGLYEQYF.

V and J are TRBV14 and TRBJ1-2; TRBD1 is a possible D gene (6 bases). Germline CDR1 is SGHDN and CDR2 is FVKESK. V lost 3 bases and J lost 4, with 12 bases in between. The CDR3 sequence is 14 residues long. Written as DNA, the CDR3 is TGTGCCAGCAGCCAGGGACCAGGGGCCTATGGCTACACCTTC. Encoded protein: CASSQGPGAYGYTF.

CDR3 in DNA: TGTGCCAGCAGTTCGGGACAGGAGGCCTATGGCTACACCTTC. Protein sequence: CASSSGQEAYGYTF. This sequence joins TRBV28 and TRBJ1-2; 8 positions match TRBD1. The CDR3 extends over 14 amino acids. The junction had 5 bases not matched to a gene; V was cut back by 4 bases and J by 4 bases. Germline CDR1 is MDHEN and CDR2 is SYDVKM.

This chain links TRBV7-3 with TRBJ2-3, with 12 nucleotides matching TRBD2. Looked up from germline, CDR1 is SGHTA and CDR2 is FQGTGA. The junction had 5 bases not matched to a gene; V was cut back by 5 bases and J by 5 bases. The CDR3 runs to 15 residues. This chain's CDR3 is CASSTGTSGQDTQYF. The CDR3 DNA reads as TGTGCCAGCAGCACGGGGACTAGCGGGCAAGATACGCAGTATTTT.

V is TRBV14 and J is TRBJ2-2; unclear D gene. V was clipped by 1 base and J by 6 bases, with 6 bases between them. Per the germline V gene, CDR1 is SGHDN and CDR2 is FVKESK. This CDR3 contains 13 residues. The CDR3 sequence: CASSQGWPGELFF. CDR3 DNA sequence: TGTGCCAGCAGCCAAGGATGGCCCGGGGAGCTGTTTTTT.

V is TRBV6-5 and J is TRBJ2-3; 9 nucleotides match TRBD1. CDR1 MNHEY and CDR2 SVGAGI come from the germline V gene. V shed 5 bases and J 3 bases; nucleotides not matched to a gene: 6. The CDR3 length is 15 residues. CDR3 amino acids: CASSPWDRVTDTQYF. The DNA for the CDR3 is TGTGCCAGCAGTCCCTGGGACAGGGTGACAGATACGCAGTATTTT.

The rearrangement links TRBV9 to TRBJ2-3, with TRBD2 identical over 9 bases. V lost 0 bases, J lost 4 bases, and 6 bases stayed unmatched. The CDR3 sequence is 16 residues long. Germline V lookup: CDR1 SGDLS, CDR2 YYNGEE. CDR3 loop: CASSVGSGLASDTQYF. As DNA, the CDR3 is TGTGCCAGCAGCGTAGGATCGGGACTAGCATCAGATACGCAGTATTTT.

The chain has TRBV5-6 and TRBJ1-4; D not certain. V lost 3 bases and J lost 8, with 11 bases in between. The germline gives CDR1 SGHDT, CDR2 YYEEEE. The CDR3 has 13 amino acids. CDR3 nucleotides: TGTGCCAGCAGCTGGGCCCAAGTAGAAAAACTGTTTTTT. Residues: CASSWAQVEKLFF.

V and J are TRBV5-1 and TRBJ1-1; a weak D match, TRBD1 (6 bases). Germline loops: CDR1 SGHRS, CDR2 YFSETQ. Between the trimmed V and J ends, which lost 7 bases and 6 bases, there was a span of 13 bases. This CDR3 has 12 residues. The CDR3 DNA is TGCGCCAGCTCAGGGGATGTGGCTGAAGCTTTCTTT. This sequence encodes CASSGDVAEAFF.

The J gene is TRBJ2-1, the V gene TRBV4-3; 9 positions match TRBD2. The germline gives CDR1 LGHNA, CDR2 YSLEER. The CDR3 extends over 16 amino acids. V was clipped by 4 bases and J by 7 bases; unmatched bases: 11. This CDR3 is CASSLGLARAGNEQFF. DNA for the CDR3: TGCGCCAGCAGCCTGGGACTAGCCCGGGCTGGGAATGAGCAGTTCTTC.

This sequence joins TRBV10-3 and TRBJ1-2; D gene unclear. Germline-derived CDR1 and CDR2 are ENHRY and SYGVKD. CDR3 size: 12 residues. Trimming stripped 3 bases from V and 2 bases from J, with 4 bases between. The CDR3 region has the DNA TGTGCCATCAGTGAACGGAACTATGGCTACACCTTC. It is translated as CAISERNYGYTF.

The rearrangement joins TRBV29-1 to TRBJ2-3; 13 bases match TRBD2. The CDR3 length is 14 residues. The trim removed 6 bases at V and 4 bases at J, leaving 4 bases unmatched. CDR1 and CDR2 (germline): SQVTM, ANQGSEA. DNA of the CDR3: TGCAGCGTCCGGACTAGCGGGAGCGCAGATACGCAGTATTTT. It yields the protein CSVRTSGSADTQYF.

This sequence joins TRBV25-1 and TRBJ2-3; possibly TRBD2 for D (5 bases). This CDR3 spans 14 amino acids. Looked up from germline, CDR1 is MGHDK and CDR2 is SYGVNS. Deletions cut 5 bases from V and 5 bases from J, with 14 bases between. CDR3 loop: CASSTRATLDTQYF. CDR3 DNA sequence: TGTGCCAGCAGTACGCGGGCCACACTAGATACGCAGTATTTT.

The genes are TRBV5-4 and TRBJ2-2; 7 bases match TRBD1. The CDR3 spans 16 residues. The V and J ends lost 4 bases and 0 bases, in that order; junction bases with no gene match: 6. Germline-derived CDR1 and CDR2 are SGHNT and YYREEE (reference sequence). CDR3 region: CASSPEGQTNTGELFF. CDR3 DNA: TGTGCCAGCAGCCCCGAGGGACAGACGAACACCGGGGAGCTGTTTTTT. Complete variable domain (other parts from reference TRBV5-4 and TRBJ2-2): ETGVTQSPTHLIKTRGQQVTLRCSSQSGHNTVSWYQQALGQGPQFIFQYYREEENGRGNFPPRFSGLQFPNYSSELNVNALELDDSALYLCASSPEGQTNTGELFFGEGSRLTVL.

This chain uses TRBV18 with TRBJ2-1; no clear D. The ends were cut back, 3 bases at V and 5 bases at J, with 11 bases in the middle. The germline V gene has CDR1 KGHSH and CDR2 LQKENI. CDR3 length equals 14 residues. The CDR3, as DNA: TGTGCCAGCTCACCGTATACTAAAGACAATGAGCAGTTCTTC. Its protein is CASSPYTKDNEQFF.

The CDR3 loop reads CASTQLGQGDYGYTF. DNA for the CDR3: TGCGCCAGCACCCAGCTTGGACAGGGCGACTATGGCTACACCTTC. V is TRBV5-1 and J is TRBJ1-2, with 8 bases fitting TRBD1. Germline values: CDR1 SGHRS, CDR2 YFSETQ. The CDR3 loop spans 15 amino acids. The ends lost 6 bases at V and 3 bases at J; junction bases unmatched: 10.

V and J are TRBV28 and TRBJ1-2, with D unclear. V was shortened by 5 bases and J by 7 bases, with 17 bases between the two germline ends. From germline, CDR1 is MDHEN and CDR2 SYDVKM. The length of the CDR3 is 14 residues. The CDR3 bases are TGTGCCAGCAGTCCACCGCGGCGCGAGGGTGGCTACACCTTC. This gives the protein CASSPPRREGGYTF.

V usage is TRBV7-3 and J usage is TRBJ2-3; 9 nucleotides match TRBD1. This CDR3 region has 15 residues. Germline CDR1 reads SGHTA; CDR2 reads FQGTGA. V shed 5 bases, J shed 4 bases, and the junction held 7 bases outside the gene matches. The CDR3: CASSRDRGSADTQYF. In nucleotides, the CDR3 is TGTGCCAGCAGCCGTGACAGGGGGTCGGCAGATACGCAGTATTTT.

The chain employs TRBV19 and TRBJ2-2, with D perhaps TRBD1 (5 bases). Trimming took 5 bases from V and 0 from J, leaving 13 bases between them. CDR3 length: 16 residues. Germline V lookup: CDR1 LNHDA, CDR2 SQIVND (reference sequence). CDR3 coding DNA: TGTGCCAGTAGTCAGTGGGGCTACGCGAACACCGGGGAGCTGTTTTTT. It encodes CASSQWGYANTGELFF.

This clone was detected a few times. The chain uses TRBV4-3 and TRBJ2-1; 12 nucleotides match TRBD1. V trimming: 0 bases; J trimming: 5 bases; junction bases outside the gene matches: 8. CDR3 length: 18 amino acids. Germline V gives CDR1 LGHNA, CDR2 YSLEER. CDR3 coding DNA: TGCGCCAGCAGCCAAGAGGGACAGGGGGCCCGGATAGACAATGAGCAGTTCTTC. It codes for CASSQEGQGARIDNEQFF.